The TCR beta chain under discussion was sequenced for a study of OX40 agonist ivuxolimab in advanced cancers. V was clipped by 0 bases and J by 8 bases, with 7 bases between them. Per the germline V gene, CDR1 is LGHNA and CDR2 is YSLEER. The CDR3 has 12 residues. Sequencing was performed with immunoSEQ multiplex PCR; in TCRdb, only in-frame clones are kept and a portion is missing. Among about 110,000 clones, roughly 89% were seen once, and the ten largest hold less than 0.35%. The chain employs TRBV4-3 and TRBJ1-1; D uncertain. This clonotype was obtained from an adult with an advanced solid tumor such as melanoma, head and neck, liver or kidney cancer. The sample in question was CD4+ or CD8+ T cells sorted from blood, obtained in a trial of the OX40 agonist ivuxolimab. The CDR3 coding sequence is TGCGCCAGCAGCCAAGATCAAGGGGAAGCTTTCTTT. It yields the protein CASSQDQGEAFF.